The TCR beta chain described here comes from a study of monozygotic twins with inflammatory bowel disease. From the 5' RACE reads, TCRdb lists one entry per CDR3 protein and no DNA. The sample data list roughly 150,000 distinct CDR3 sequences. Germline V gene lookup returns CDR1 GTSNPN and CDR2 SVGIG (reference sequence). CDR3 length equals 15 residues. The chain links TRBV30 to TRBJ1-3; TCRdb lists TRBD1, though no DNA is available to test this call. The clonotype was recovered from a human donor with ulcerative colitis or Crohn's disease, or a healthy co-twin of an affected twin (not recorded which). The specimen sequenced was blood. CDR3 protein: CAWSPDRGRGNTIYF.